A selection of T cell receptor beta chains follows, all from one sample in a study of radiotherapy plus CTLA-4 blockade in lung cancer. Measured with immunoSEQ multiplex PCR; TCRdb has only the in-frame clones, and not every one. The sample contains 53,000 or so clones, approximately 91% of which appear only once. The sample was peripheral blood, taken from a patient treated with radiotherapy plus ipilimumab. The receptors were gathered from a human donor with non-small cell lung cancer whose response to radiotherapy plus ipilimumab could not be evaluated. The CDR3 runs from the conserved cysteine through the conserved F or W. D genes are given only for firm matches. Not every row has a clone size; where given, it reads once, few, many or a size class.

J	size	D	V	DNA	CDR3
TRBJ2-1	NA	TRBD2	TRBV5-1	TGCGCCAGCAGCTTGGGGGAGGGGCGACCGGTAGAGCAGTTCTTC	CASSLGEGRPVEQFF
TRBJ2-1	NA	TRBD2	TRBV27	TGTGCCAGCAGTTCTACCGGGACTAGCCCATACGTGCAGTTCTTC	CASSSTGTSPYVQFF
TRBJ2-3	NA	TRBD2	TRBV11-2	TGTGCCAGCAGTTTTGTAGCGGGAGAGGCTCCGCAGTATTTT	CASSFVAGEAPQYF
TRBJ1-4	NA	NA	TRBV7-9	TGTGCCAGCAGCTTCGATGGGCCGAATGAAAAACTGTTTTTT	CASSFDGPNEKLFF
TRBJ2-3	NA	NA	TRBV5-4	TGTGCCAGCAGCTTGGCCGAGCGAAGAAGCACAGATACGCAGTATTTT	CASSLAERRSTDTQYF
TRBJ2-5	NA	TRBD1	TRBV7-7	TGTGCCAGCAGCTTAGGGACAGGGATCCGGGAGACCCAGTACTTC	CASSLGTGIRETQYF
TRBJ1-5	NA	TRBD1	TRBV15	TGTGCCACCAGCAGAGGGACAGGGGGGCAAGGCAATCAGCCCCAGCATTTT	CATSRGTGGQGNQPQHF
TRBJ1-2	NA	TRBD1	TRBV9	TGTGCCAGCAGCGTAGGCAGGGGGGATGGCTACACCTTC	CASSVGRGDGYTF
TRBJ2-4	NA	TRBD2	TRBV19	TGTGCCAGTAGCGGGGGGGCAGACATTCAGTACTTC	CASSGGADIQYF
TRBJ2-3	NA	TRBD2	TRBV13	TGTGCCAGCAGCTTATCCGGGAGGGCTAGCACAGATACGCAGTATTTT	CASSLSGRASTDTQYF
TRBJ1-4	NA	NA	TRBV18	TGTGCCAGCTCACCACCGAACGGTGAAAAACTGTTTTTT	CASSPPNGEKLFF
TRBJ2-5	NA	NA	TRBV5-1	TGCGCCAGCGCCCATATGAGGGAAGAGACCCAGTACTTC	CASAHMREETQYF
TRBJ1-2	NA	TRBD1	TRBV5-1	TGCGCCAGCAGCGCACAGGGGGGATATGGCTACACCTTC	CASSAQGGYGYTF
TRBJ2-7	NA	TRBD2	TRBV27	TGTGCCAGCAGTTTTCTAGCGGGGTCCGGCTACGAGCAGTACTTC	CASSFLAGSGYEQYF
TRBJ1-1	NA	NA	TRBV7-9	TGTGCCAGCAGCACCCACAGGGACCTGAGCACTGAAGCTTTCTTT	CASSTHRDLSTEAFF
TRBJ2-1	NA	NA	TRBV29-1	TGCAGCGTTGAAGATTTGGCAGGGGAATCGTACAATGAGCAGTTCTTC	CSVEDLAGESYNEQFF
TRBJ2-1	few	NA	TRBV30	TGTGCCTGGAGTGTATCTCACAATGAGCAGTTCTTC	CAWSVSHNEQFF
TRBJ2-1	NA	TRBD2	TRBV7-9	TGTGCCAGCAGCCGAGCGGGAGGGCCCTACAATGAGCAGTTCTTC	CASSRAGGPYNEQFF
TRBJ2-3	NA	TRBD2	TRBV9	TGTGCCAGCAGCGTGGGAGCGGGAGGGAATCTGGGCACAGATACGCAGTATTTT	CASSVGAGGNLGTDTQYF
TRBJ2-5	NA	NA	TRBV10-3	TGTGCCACCCGGTTAGCGGCTAGACAAGAGACCCAGTACTTC	CATRLAARQETQYF
TRBJ2-3	NA	NA	TRBV9	TGTGCCAGCAGCGTAGGGGGGGTAGATACGCAGTATTTT	CASSVGGVDTQYF
TRBJ2-1	NA	NA	TRBV11-2	TGTGCCAGCAGCTTAGACAGGGGCCTCAATGAGCAGTTCTTC	CASSLDRGLNEQFF
TRBJ2-7	once	NA	TRBV11-2	TGTGCCAGCAGCCCCTGGGGGCAGTCCTACGAGCAGTACTTC	CASSPWGQSYEQYF
TRBJ1-2	NA	NA	TRBV7-8	TGTGCCAGCAGCTTACAAGGGGCGGGGGGTGGCTACACCTTC	CASSLQGAGGGYTF
TRBJ2-7	NA	TRBD1	TRBV30	TGTGCCTGGACTCCCTCCGGGACAGGGATAGACGAGCAGTACTTC	CAWTPSGTGIDEQYF
TRBJ2-1	NA	NA	TRBV7-2	TGTGCCAGCAGCCTACCGGGACAATACAATGAGCAGTTCTTC	CASSLPGQYNEQFF
TRBJ1-2	NA	TRBD1	TRBV4-3	TGCGCCAGCAGCCAAGAAAGCGGCACAGGGGGCCATGGCTACACCTTC	CASSQESGTGGHGYTF
TRBJ1-2	NA	TRBD1	TRBV20-1	TGCAGTGCACCCAGGGGGCACGGCTACACCTTC	CSAPRGHGYTF
TRBJ1-2	NA	NA	TRBV18	TGTGCCAGCTCATCTCGGACAGTCTATGGCTACACCTTC	CASSSRTVYGYTF